This TCR beta chain came from a study of cytomegalovirus exposure and HLA in healthy donors. Study findings and constraints: Later, an analysis found that TCR clusters from the first cohort tended to co-occur in the roughly 120 validation repertoires. Published work reported that the classifier diagnosed cytomegalovirus status with high specificity and sensitivity. A few chains linked to CMV were shown in vitro to be specific for CMV antigens.

The CDR3 is made up of 14 amino acids. Deletions cut 5 bases from V and 9 bases from J, with 16 bases between. The germline gives CDR1 MNHEY, CDR2 SMNVEV (reference sequence). The sample holds one count of this clone. Its target is unknown. The donors were members of the approximately 110-subject validation cohort (separate from the approximately 670-subject first cohort). Sequencing used immunoSEQ multiplex PCR; TCRdb keeps in-frame clones, though not all of them. This sample has 300,000 to 450,000 clones, with 80% to 90% found just once. This receptor was identified in a woman between 18 and 30 years old in good health and CMV-seronegative. The material sequenced was PBMCs. This chain connects TRBV27 to TRBJ1-4; the D is unclear. The CDR3 nucleotides read TGTGCCAGCAGTGAAACAGTGGGCCCTAAAAAACTGTTTTTT. This sequence encodes CASSETVGPKKLFF.